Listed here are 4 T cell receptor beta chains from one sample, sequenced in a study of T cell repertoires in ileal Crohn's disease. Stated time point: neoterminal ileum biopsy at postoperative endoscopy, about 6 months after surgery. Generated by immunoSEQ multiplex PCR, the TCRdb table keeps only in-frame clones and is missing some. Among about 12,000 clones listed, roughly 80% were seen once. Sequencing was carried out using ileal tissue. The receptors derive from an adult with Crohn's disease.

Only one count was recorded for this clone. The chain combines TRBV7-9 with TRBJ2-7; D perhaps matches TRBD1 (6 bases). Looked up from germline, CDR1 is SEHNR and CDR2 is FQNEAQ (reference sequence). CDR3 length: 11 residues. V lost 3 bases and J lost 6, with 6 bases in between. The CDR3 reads CASSLDSEQYF. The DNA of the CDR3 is TGTGCCAGCAGCTTGGACAGCGAGCAGTACTTC.

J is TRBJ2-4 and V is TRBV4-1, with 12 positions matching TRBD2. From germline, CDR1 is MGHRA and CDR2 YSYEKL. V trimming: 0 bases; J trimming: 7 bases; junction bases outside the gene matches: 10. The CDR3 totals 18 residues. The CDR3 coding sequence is TGCGCCAGCAGCCAAGATATCCTAGCGGGAGGGCCGGGGAACATTCAGTACTTC. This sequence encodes CASSQDILAGGPGNIQYF.

The CDR3 region is CASSEGSGRDTGELFF. CDR3 sequence (DNA): TGCGCCAGCAGTGAAGGTAGCGGGAGGGACACCGGGGAGCTGTTTTTT. This sequence joins TRBV10-1 and TRBJ2-2; TRBD2 aligns across 11 bases. V was pared by 3 bases and J by 3 bases, with 3 bases of the junction left unmatched. The CDR3 loop spans 16 amino acids. The germline V gene has CDR1 WNHNN and CDR2 SYGVQD (reference sequence).

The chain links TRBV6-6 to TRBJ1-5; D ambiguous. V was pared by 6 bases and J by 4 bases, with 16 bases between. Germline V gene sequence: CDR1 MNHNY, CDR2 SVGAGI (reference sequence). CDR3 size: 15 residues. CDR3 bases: TGTGCCAGCAGCCCTCGGCCAGGAGGAAATCAGCCCCAGCATTTT. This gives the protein CASSPRPGGNQPQHF.